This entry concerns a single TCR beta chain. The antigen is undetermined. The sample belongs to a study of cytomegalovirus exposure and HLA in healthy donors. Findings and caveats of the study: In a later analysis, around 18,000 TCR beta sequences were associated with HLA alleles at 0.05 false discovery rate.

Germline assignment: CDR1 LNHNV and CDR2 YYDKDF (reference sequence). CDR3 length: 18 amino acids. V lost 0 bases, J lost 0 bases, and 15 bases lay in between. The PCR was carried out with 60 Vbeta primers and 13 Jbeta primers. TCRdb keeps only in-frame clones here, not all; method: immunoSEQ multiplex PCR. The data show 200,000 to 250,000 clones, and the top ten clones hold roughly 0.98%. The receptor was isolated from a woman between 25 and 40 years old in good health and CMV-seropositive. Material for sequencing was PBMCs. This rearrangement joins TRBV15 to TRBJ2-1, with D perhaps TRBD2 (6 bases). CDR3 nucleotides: TGTGCCACCAGCAGAGATCTCCCGGGACTGAGCTCCTACAATGAGCAGTTCTTC. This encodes CATSRDLPGLSSYNEQFF.